This TCR beta chain was sequenced during a study of blood T cell repertoires in COVID-19. This CDR3 comprises 14 residues. Trimming at V came to 3 bases and at J to 2 bases, leaving 2 bases not matched to a gene. Germline CDR1 and CDR2: KGHSH and LQKENI. TCRdb's table, derived via immunoSEQ multiplex PCR, lists solely in-frame clones and lacks some. The data contain roughly 230,000 clones, approximately 81% of them singletons. Participant-reported clinical history was the basis for cohort assignment. The sequenced sample consisted of PBMCs or T cells enriched from blood (not recorded which). This TCR derives from a woman aged 45-65 years who had been exposed to COVID-19. This rearrangement joins TRBV18 to TRBJ1-2, with 8 bases lining up with TRBD1. CDR3 coding DNA: TGTGCCAGCTCACCGACAGGGGAAAACTATGGCTACACCTTC. This sequence encodes CASSPTGENYGYTF.